The 23 T cell receptor beta chains below all came from one sample that was sequenced in a study of shared clonotypes between healthy human individuals. Sequencing was performed with immunoSEQ multiplex PCR; in TCRdb, only in-frame clones are kept and a portion is missing. The table records a few million clones, approximately 92% of them present only once. Source material: naive CD4+ T cells sorted from blood. Subset indicated: CD45RA+ positively selected. These receptors came from a young man in good health.

With respect to this clone: Other DNA sequences in the same sample also yield this CDR3. The chain combines TRBV5-1 with TRBJ2-3, with D tentatively TRBD2 (6 bases). Germline V CDR1 and CDR2: SGHRS, YFSETQ. V was trimmed by 2 bases and J by 0 bases, leaving 7 bases between them. The CDR3 is 14 amino acids. The CDR3 nucleotides are TGCGCCAGCAGCTTCGGGAGTAGCACAGATACGCAGTATTTT. Translation gives CASSFGSSTDTQYF.

V and J are TRBV10-1 and TRBJ2-7, with D maybe TRBD2 (6 bases). The germline V and J ends were trimmed by 0 bases and 2 bases, with 8 bases remaining between them. CDR1 is WNHNN and CDR2 is SYGVQD in the germline V gene (reference sequence). The CDR3 loop spans 14 amino acids. For the CDR3, the DNA is TGCGCCAGCAGTGAGTCGCGGGGCACCTACGAGCAGTACTTC. Protein sequence: CASSESRGTYEQYF.

J is TRBJ2-5 and V is TRBV5-1; 9 bases match TRBD1. This CDR3 spans 16 amino acids. Trimming removed 4 bases from V and 2 bases from J; junction bases left unmatched: 9. From germline, CDR1 is SGHRS and CDR2 YFSETQ. The CDR3 DNA reads as TGCGCCAGCAGCCTCAACGGACAGGGGCGGCAAGAGACCCAGTACTTC. This gives the protein CASSLNGQGRQETQYF.

The chain has TRBV5-4 and TRBJ1-6; possibly TRBD1 for D (6 bases). Germline V lookup: CDR1 SGHNT, CDR2 YYREEE (reference sequence). V lost 6 bases, J lost 5 bases, and 15 bases lay in between. The CDR3 has 15 residues. The CDR3 DNA sequence: TGTGCCAGCATGACGTCACAGGGTGATAATTCACCCCTCCACTTT. Translation: CASMTSQGDNSPLHF.

This chain connects TRBV28 to TRBJ2-3; TRBD2 might be the D (5 bases). The V and J ends lost 6 bases and 4 bases respectively, with 8 bases between them. The CDR3 loop spans 12 amino acids. CDR1 and CDR2 from the germline V gene are MDHEN and SYDVKM. The CDR3 protein is CASSFGADTQYF. CDR3 in DNA: TGTGCCAGCAGCTTCGGGGCAGATACGCAGTATTTT.

The chain carries TRBV4-1 and TRBJ2-5; no reliable D call. CDR3 size: 13 residues. Germline CDR1 and CDR2: MGHRA and YSYEKL. Trimming removed 0 bases at V and 5 bases at J, with 7 bases between. This chain's CDR3 is CASSQEVVETQYF. The CDR3 DNA is TGCGCCAGCAGCCAAGAAGTGGTTGAGACCCAGTACTTC.

V usage is TRBV6-6 and J usage is TRBJ1-6; 7 nucleotides agree with TRBD1. Germline V gene data show CDR1 as MNHNY and CDR2 as SVGAGI (reference sequence). The CDR3 length is 15 residues. The J segment lost 7 bases and the V segment lost 6 bases, leaving 9 bases of the junction unmatched. The CDR3 DNA reads as TGTGCCAGCAGGATCCCAAGGGACAGCAATTCACCCCTCCACTTT. This translates into CASRIPRDSNSPLHF.

The chain combines TRBV6-5 with TRBJ1-2; no reliable D call. Trimming cost V 8 bases and J 5 bases, with 18 bases left between them. The CDR3 runs 14 residues. The germline CDR1 and CDR2 sequences are MNHEY and SVGAGI. As DNA, the CDR3 is TGTGCCAGCTCCCGAGGGCCCTCTTTTTATGGCTACACCTTC. It translates to CASSRGPSFYGYTF.

The chain links TRBV7-6 to TRBJ1-5; maybe TRBD1 (6 bases). Germline V CDR1 and CDR2: SGHVS, FNYEAQ. The CDR3 extends over 15 amino acids. The V end lost 3 bases, the J end lost 6 bases, and 15 bases lay between the germline ends. This chain's CDR3 is CASSLADSGSQPQHF. The CDR3 region has the DNA TGTGCCAGCAGCTTGGCGGACAGTGGCAGTCAGCCCCAGCATTTT.

The V call is TRBV5-4, the J call TRBJ2-1; a possible D gene is TRBD1 (5 bases). V lost 0 bases to trimming and J lost 6 bases, with 7 bases between them. In germline, CDR1 is SGHNT, CDR2 YYREEE (reference sequence). This CDR3 has 13 residues. The CDR3 sequence: CASSLVQGNEQFF. The CDR3 DNA is TGTGCCAGCAGCTTGGTGCAGGGCAATGAGCAGTTCTTC.

V gene TRBV30 combines with J gene TRBJ1-3, with D hard to call. Trimming removed 2 bases at V and 8 bases at J, with 7 bases between. The CDR3 spans 11 residues. From germline, CDR1 is GTSNPN and CDR2 SVGIG (reference sequence). CDR3 coding DNA: TGTGCCTGGAGTAGGGCGGACACCATATATTTT. Translation: CAWSRADTIYF.

The V and J genes are TRBV11-2 and TRBJ2-2; no definite D call. The CDR3 consists of 15 residues. Trimming cost V 2 bases and J 1 base, with 8 bases left between them. Germline V CDR1 and CDR2: SGHAT, FQNNGV. The CDR3 DNA reads as TGTGCCAGCAGCTTATCATACATGAACACCGGGGAGCTGTTTTTT. Amino acids: CASSLSYMNTGELFF.

This clone appeared a single time. The V gene is TRBV30, the J gene TRBJ2-7, with D perhaps matching TRBD2 (5 bases). Trimming stripped 5 bases from V and 3 bases from J, with 8 bases between. Looked up from germline, CDR1 is GTSNPN and CDR2 is SVGIG (reference sequence). This CDR3 is built from 11 residues. The CDR3, as DNA: TGTGCCTGGGCGAGGGACTACGAGCAGTACTTC. This encodes CAWARDYEQYF.

This chain connects TRBV29-1 to TRBJ1-1; D is undetermined. V shed 3 bases and J shed 4 bases, with 15 bases lying between them. The V gene's germline CDR1 is SQVTM and CDR2 ANQGSEA. This CDR3 comprises 14 residues. The CDR3 DNA reads as TGCAGCGTTGATGTAGGGTTGGGGATCACTGAAGCTTTCTTT. This translates into CSVDVGLGITEAFF.

V gene TRBV6-6 combines with J gene TRBJ1-1; D is ambiguous. This CDR3 is 13 amino acids long. The V and J ends lost 7 bases and 4 bases respectively, with 13 bases between them. Germline CDR1 reads MNHNY; CDR2 reads SVGAGI (reference sequence). The CDR3 region has the DNA TGTGCCAGCACCGCCCGCCCAAGCACTGAAGCTTTCTTT. Protein sequence: CASTARPSTEAFF.

The V gene is TRBV5-1, the J gene TRBJ2-3; no clear D gene. The CDR3 is made up of 15 amino acids. The V gene lost 2 bases and the J gene lost 2 bases, with 12 bases spanning the gap. Germline V gene lookup returns CDR1 SGHRS and CDR2 YFSETQ. The CDR3 here is CASSFGSSTTDTQYF. The CDR3 DNA reads TGCGCCAGCAGCTTCGGCTCCTCCACCACAGATACGCAGTATTTT.

V usage is TRBV5-1 and J usage is TRBJ1-1, with D hard to call. This CDR3 contains 13 residues. The V end lost 9 bases, the J end lost 0 bases, and 12 bases lay between the germline ends. Looked up from germline, CDR1 is SGHRS and CDR2 is YFSETQ. CDR3 nucleotides: TGCGCCACCAGACCGTACATGAACACTGAAGCTTTCTTT. Amino acids: CATRPYMNTEAFF.

The V call is TRBV19, the J call TRBJ1-2; TRBD1 might be the D (6 bases). CDR3 length: 14 amino acids. Trimming stripped 5 bases from V and 3 bases from J, with 13 bases between. Germline V gene sequence: CDR1 LNHDA, CDR2 SQIVND (reference sequence). The CDR3 loop reads CASSSYRDYYGYTF. CDR3 nucleotides: TGTGCCAGTAGTTCATACAGGGACTACTATGGCTACACCTTC.

V and J are TRBV25-1 and TRBJ2-2; no clear D. The germline V gene encodes CDR1 MGHDK and CDR2 SYGVNS. This CDR3 spans 15 amino acids. Trimming left V 6 bases short and J 3 bases short, with 14 bases between. In DNA form, the CDR3 reads TGTGCCAGCAGAAAAACTGTACAAGACACCGGGGAGCTGTTTTTT. Its protein product is CASRKTVQDTGELFF.

V gene TRBV7-9 combines with J gene TRBJ2-5, with D possibly TRBD1 on 8 matching bases. Germline-derived CDR1 and CDR2 are SEHNR and FQNEAQ (reference sequence). The germline V and J ends were trimmed by 6 bases and 1 base, with 15 bases remaining between them. The CDR3 covers 15 residues. CDR3 loop: CASRPGGGGQETQYF. The DNA of the CDR3 is TGTGCCAGCAGACCAGGGGGCGGGGGCCAAGAGACCCAGTACTTC.

V gene TRBV7-2 combines with J gene TRBJ1-5, with 9 bases matching TRBD1. Germline CDR1 is SGHTA and CDR2 is FQGNSA. This CDR3 is 15 amino acids long. The ends lost 5 bases at V and 6 bases at J; junction bases unmatched: 8. The CDR3 is CASSGPGQGGQPQHF. The CDR3 DNA is TGTGCCAGCAGCGGGCCGGGACAGGGCGGTCAGCCCCAGCATTTT.

This chain links TRBV2 with TRBJ2-7; D is perhaps TRBD2 (6 bases). Germline V gene data show CDR1 as SNHLY and CDR2 as FYNNEI. The V and J ends lost 8 bases and 2 bases respectively, with 13 bases between them. CDR3 size: 13 residues. This CDR3 reads CASRDSGTYEQYF. The CDR3 nucleotides are TGTGCCAGCCGGGACTCCGGGACCTACGAGCAGTACTTC.

The chain couples TRBV5-6 to TRBJ2-7; a weak D match, TRBD2 (5 bases). V lost 3 bases to trimming and J lost 1 base, with 14 bases between them. The CDR3 contains 15 residues. CDR1 is SGHDT and CDR2 is YYEEEE in the germline V gene. The CDR3 here is CASSSLRGISYEQYF. As DNA, the CDR3 is TGTGCCAGCAGCTCCTTAAGAGGGATTTCCTACGAGCAGTACTTC.